This paragraph covers one TCR beta chain sequence. The specificity of this receptor is unknown. Base qualities are not provided; no much larger clone lies one nucleotide away. According to the study, the label for this sample's time point signals: baseline before first vaccination. Vaccinee samples were obtained from the UK trials COV001 and COV002, which included a single-blind randomized controlled phase 2/3 trial of AZD1222 (ChAdOx1 nCoV-19) in healthy adults. Trial participant PBMC samples were collected at day 0 and day 28 after the second dose for TCRbeta chain sequencing. The CDR3 regions of human TCRbeta chains were analyzed by immunosequencing. In the original analysis: Repertoire TCRs were checked for matches against a reference library of SARS-CoV-2-specific TCRs that had been generated using the MIRA antigen-specificity platform. Breadth was defined as the fraction of unique TCRs that were SARS-CoV-2-associated. Depth was defined as the fraction of total T cells that were SARS-CoV-2-associated. Each spike-specific TCR was assigned to its reactive spike region and to a CD4 or CD8 class using the MIRA data. Log10-transformed breadth and depth values were compared by one-way ANOVA with Sidak's multiple comparisons tests. As stored in TCRdb, this immuneACCESS dataset retains in-frame rearrangements with V and J assigned. A fraction of the clones does not appear; measured against another copy, unresolved V genes explain less than half of the discrepancy, and the remainder lacks a known reason. That table supplies the V and J calls and clone size; D and trimming were determined from the DNA. Present in this sample are about 160,000 clones, around nine tenths of which were seen just once. More than 5.5% of the sample comes from the top ten.

The CDR3 runs 14 amino acids, cysteine and phenylalanine included. Only the CDR3 part of the read is kept: 42 bases, read in frame from the first base. V sheds 5 bases and J sheds 4 bases, leaving 12 bases between their ends. The germline V gene (reference sequence) gives CDR1 as LNHDA and CDR2 as SQIVND. The data are from a study of T cell responses to AZD1222 COVID-19 vaccine listed by TCRdb under 2021. Concerning the study at large: AZD1222 recipients given second doses at about 4 weeks or at about 12 weeks were pooled, since spike-specific TCR depth and breadth were not found to differ between the two schedules. Trial participants were enrolled into age subgroups of 18-55, 56-69 and 70-plus years, which contained around 140, 26 and 57 TCR-sequenced participants, respectively. A total of approximately 240 trial participants underwent TCR sequencing, of whom nearly 210 had received two doses of AZD1222 and about 25 had received two doses of the MenACWY control vaccine.

The paper's findings and limits, for the study overall: The 56-69-year group was small, and its depth increase did not reach significance, likely because of low power. Conclusions about previously exposed vaccinees were limited because only six AZD1222 recipients were SARS-CoV-2 seropositive at baseline. Vaccine-associated CD4 TCRs spanned the whole spike protein, with dominant responses in regions 160-218 and 743-854. Because no samples from the day 14 peak response were available, repertoires could be characterized only after the peak T cell response. After two AZD1222 doses, spike-specific TCR breadth and depth were significantly higher than at day 0 and than in MenACWY recipients. Epitopes outside the regions mutated in the B.1.351 and B.1.1.7 variants were reportedly recognized by nearly half of the unique spike-specific TCRs. Participants were mostly white British, with more females than males. The authors suggested clonal diversity may have been underestimated.

The V and J genes are TRBV19 and TRBJ1-5; no confident D gene assignment can be made. This material consisted of peripheral blood, taken on day 0 of AZD1222 vaccination. This TCR came from an adult in good health. The DNA sequence reads TGTGCCAGTAGTCTCCGGGTCCTTAATCAGCCCCAGCATTTT. Its protein is CASSLRVLNQPQHF.